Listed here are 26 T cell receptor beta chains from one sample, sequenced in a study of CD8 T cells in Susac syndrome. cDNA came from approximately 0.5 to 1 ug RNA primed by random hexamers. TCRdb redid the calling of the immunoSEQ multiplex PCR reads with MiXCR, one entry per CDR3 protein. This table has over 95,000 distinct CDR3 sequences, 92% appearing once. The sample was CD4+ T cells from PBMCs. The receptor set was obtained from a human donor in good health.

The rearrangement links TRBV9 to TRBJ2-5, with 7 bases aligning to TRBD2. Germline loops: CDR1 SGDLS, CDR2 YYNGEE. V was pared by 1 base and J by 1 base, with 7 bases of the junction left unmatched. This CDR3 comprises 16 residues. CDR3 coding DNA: TGTGCCAGCAGCGTAACCGGGGGGTCCACCCAAGAGACCCAGTACTTC. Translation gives CASSVTGGSTQETQYF.

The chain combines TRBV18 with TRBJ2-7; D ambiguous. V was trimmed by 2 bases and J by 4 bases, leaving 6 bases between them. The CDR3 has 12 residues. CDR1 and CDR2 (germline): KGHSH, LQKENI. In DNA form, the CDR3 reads TGTGCCAGCTCACCAAAAAAATACGAGCAGTACTTC. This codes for CASSPKKYEQYF.

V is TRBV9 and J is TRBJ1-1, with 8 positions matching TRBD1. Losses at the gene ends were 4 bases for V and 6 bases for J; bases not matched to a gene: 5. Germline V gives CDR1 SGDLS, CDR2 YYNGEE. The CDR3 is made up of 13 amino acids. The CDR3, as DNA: TGTGCCAGCAGCTTCCGGGACAGGTCTGAAGCTTTCTTT. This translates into CASSFRDRSEAFF.

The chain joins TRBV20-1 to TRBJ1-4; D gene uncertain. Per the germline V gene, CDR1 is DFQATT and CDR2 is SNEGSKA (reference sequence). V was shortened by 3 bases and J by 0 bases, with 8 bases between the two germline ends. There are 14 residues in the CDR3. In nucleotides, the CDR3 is TGCAGTGCTAGCAACGTTGCAACTAATGAAAAACTGTTTTTT. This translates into CSASNVATNEKLFF.

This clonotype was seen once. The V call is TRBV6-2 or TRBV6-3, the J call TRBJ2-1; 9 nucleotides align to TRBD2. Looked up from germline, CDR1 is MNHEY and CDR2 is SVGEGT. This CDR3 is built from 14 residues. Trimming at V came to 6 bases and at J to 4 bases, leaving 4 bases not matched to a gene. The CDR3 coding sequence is TGTGCCAGCAGGCTAGCGGGGCATTACAATGAGCAGTTCTTC. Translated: CASRLAGHYNEQFF.

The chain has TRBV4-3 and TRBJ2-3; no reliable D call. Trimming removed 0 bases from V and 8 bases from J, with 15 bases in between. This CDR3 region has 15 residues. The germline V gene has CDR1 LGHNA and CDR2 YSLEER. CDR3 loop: CASSQEATTPSTQYF. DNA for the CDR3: TGCGCCAGCAGCCAAGAAGCGACCACACCCAGTACGCAGTATTTT.

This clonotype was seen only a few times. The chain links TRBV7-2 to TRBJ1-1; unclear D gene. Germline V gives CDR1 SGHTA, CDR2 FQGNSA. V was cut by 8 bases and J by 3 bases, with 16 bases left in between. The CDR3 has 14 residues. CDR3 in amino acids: CASSHSGWDTEAFF. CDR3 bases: TGTGCCAGCTCGCATAGTGGGTGGGACACTGAAGCTTTCTTT.

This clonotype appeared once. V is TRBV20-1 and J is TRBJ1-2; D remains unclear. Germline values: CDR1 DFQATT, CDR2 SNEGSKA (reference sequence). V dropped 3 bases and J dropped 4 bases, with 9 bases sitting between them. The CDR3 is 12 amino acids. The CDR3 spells CSASDHAYGYTF. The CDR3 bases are TGCAGTGCTAGCGATCACGCCTATGGCTACACCTTC.

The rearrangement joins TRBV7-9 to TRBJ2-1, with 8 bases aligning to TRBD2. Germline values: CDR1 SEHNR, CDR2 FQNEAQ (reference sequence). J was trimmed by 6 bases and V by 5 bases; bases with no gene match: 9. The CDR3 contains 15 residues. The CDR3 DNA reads TGTGCCAGCAGCCCCGGACTAGCAGATATCAATGAGCAGTTCTTC. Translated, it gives CASSPGLADINEQFF.

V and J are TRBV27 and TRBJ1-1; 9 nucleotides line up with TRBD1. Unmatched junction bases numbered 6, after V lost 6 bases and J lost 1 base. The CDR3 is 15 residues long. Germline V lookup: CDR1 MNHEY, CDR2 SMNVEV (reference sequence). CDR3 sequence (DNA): TGTGCCAGCAGCTCTGGGACAGGGAGGAACACTGAAGCTTTCTTT. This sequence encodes CASSSGTGRNTEAFF.

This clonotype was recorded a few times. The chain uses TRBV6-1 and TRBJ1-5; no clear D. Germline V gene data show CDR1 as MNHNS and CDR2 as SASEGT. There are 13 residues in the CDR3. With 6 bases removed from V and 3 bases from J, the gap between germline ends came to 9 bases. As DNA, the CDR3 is TGTGCCAGCAGGGCAATGGTCAATCAGCCCCAGCATTTT. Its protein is CASRAMVNQPQHF.

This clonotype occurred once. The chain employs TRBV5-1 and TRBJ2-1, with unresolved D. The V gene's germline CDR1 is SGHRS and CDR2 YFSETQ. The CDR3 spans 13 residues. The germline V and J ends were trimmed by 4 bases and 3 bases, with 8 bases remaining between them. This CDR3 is CASSPTRYNEQFF. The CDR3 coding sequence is TGCGCCAGCAGCCCGACCCGCTACAATGAGCAGTTCTTC.

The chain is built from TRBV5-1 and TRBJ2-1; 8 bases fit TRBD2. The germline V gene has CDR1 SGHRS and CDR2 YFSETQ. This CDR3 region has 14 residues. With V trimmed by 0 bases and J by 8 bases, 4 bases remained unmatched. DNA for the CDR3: TGCGCCAGCAGCTTGGTTCGGGGGGGCCATGAGCAGTTCTTC. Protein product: CASSLVRGGHEQFF.

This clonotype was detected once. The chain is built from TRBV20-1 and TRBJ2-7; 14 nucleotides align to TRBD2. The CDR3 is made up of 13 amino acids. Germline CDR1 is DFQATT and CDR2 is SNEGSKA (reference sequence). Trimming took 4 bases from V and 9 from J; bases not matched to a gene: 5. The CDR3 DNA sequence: TGCAGTGCTAAACCGGGACTAGCGGGAGTGCAGTACTTC. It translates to CSAKPGLAGVQYF.

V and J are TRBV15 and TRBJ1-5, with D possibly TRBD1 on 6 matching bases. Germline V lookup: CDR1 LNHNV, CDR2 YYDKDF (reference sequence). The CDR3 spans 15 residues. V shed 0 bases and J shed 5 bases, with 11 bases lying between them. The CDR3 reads CATSRDPAGDQPQHF. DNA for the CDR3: TGTGCCACCAGCAGAGATCCAGCAGGGGATCAGCCCCAGCATTTT.

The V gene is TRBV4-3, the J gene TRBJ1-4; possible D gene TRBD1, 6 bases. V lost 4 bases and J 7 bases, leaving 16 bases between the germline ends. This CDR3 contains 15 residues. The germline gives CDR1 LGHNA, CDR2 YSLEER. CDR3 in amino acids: CASSRTRGQGEKLFF. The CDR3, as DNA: TGCGCCAGCAGCCGAACGCGGGGGCAGGGTGAAAAACTGTTTTTT.

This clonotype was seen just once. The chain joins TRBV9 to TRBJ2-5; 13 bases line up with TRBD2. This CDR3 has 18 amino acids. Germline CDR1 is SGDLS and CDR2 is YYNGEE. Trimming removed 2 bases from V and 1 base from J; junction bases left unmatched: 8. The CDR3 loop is CASSVATGTSGVQETQYF. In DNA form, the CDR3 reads TGTGCCAGCAGCGTTGCAACCGGGACTAGCGGGGTCCAAGAGACCCAGTACTTC. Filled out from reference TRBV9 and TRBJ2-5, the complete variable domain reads DSGVTQTPKHLITATGQRVTLRCSPRSGDLSVYWYQQSLDQGLQFLIQYYNGEERAKGNILERFSAQQFPDLHSELNLSSLELGDSALYFCASSVATGTSGVQETQYFGPGTRLLVL.

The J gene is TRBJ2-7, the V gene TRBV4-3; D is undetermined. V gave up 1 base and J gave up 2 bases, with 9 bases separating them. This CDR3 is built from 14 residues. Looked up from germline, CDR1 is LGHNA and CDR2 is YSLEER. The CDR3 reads CASSQADGAYEQYF. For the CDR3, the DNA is TGCGCCAGCAGCCAAGCCGACGGAGCCTACGAGCAGTACTTC.

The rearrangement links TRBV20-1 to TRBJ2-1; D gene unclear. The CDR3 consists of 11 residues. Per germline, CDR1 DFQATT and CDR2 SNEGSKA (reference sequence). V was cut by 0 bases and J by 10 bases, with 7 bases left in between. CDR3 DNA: TGCAGTGCTAGAGAAAATTTGGAGCAGTTCTTC. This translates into CSARENLEQFF.

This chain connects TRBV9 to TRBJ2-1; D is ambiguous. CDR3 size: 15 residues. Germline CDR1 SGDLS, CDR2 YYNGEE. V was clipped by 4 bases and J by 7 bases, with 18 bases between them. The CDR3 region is CASSPAGRVGNEQFF. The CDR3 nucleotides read TGTGCCAGCAGCCCCGCCGGACGGGTGGGGAATGAGCAGTTCTTC.

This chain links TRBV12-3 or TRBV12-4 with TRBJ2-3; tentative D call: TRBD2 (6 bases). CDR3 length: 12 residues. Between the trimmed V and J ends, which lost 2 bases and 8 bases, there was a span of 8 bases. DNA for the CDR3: TGTGCCAGCAGTTTATTACTAGCTACGCAGTATTTT. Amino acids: CASSLLLATQYF.

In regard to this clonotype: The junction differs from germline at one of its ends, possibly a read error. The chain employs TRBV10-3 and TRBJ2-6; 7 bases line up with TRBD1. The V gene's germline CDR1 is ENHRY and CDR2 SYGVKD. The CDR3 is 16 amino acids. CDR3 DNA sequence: TGTGCCATCAGTGAGTCGGGACAGACCGGGGCCAACGTCCTGATTTTC. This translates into CAISESGQTGANVLIF.

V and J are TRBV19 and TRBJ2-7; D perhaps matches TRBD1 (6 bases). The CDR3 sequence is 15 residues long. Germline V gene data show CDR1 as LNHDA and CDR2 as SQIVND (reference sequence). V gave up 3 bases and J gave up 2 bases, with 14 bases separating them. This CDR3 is CASSIGTQATYEQYF. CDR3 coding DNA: TGTGCCAGTAGTATCGGGACACAAGCCACCTACGAGCAGTACTTC.

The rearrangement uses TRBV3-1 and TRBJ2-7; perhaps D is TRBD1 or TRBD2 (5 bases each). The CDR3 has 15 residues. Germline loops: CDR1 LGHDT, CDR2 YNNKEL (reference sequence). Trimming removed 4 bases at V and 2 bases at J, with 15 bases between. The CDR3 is CASSLTRDVTYEQYF. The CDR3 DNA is TGTGCCAGCAGCCTCACCAGGGACGTAACCTACGAGCAGTACTTC.

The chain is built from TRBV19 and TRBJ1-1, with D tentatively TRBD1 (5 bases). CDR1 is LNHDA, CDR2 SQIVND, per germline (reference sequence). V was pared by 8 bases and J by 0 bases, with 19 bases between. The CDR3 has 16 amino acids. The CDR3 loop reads CASGADGRAMNTEAFF. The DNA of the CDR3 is TGTGCCAGTGGGGCTGATGGCAGGGCGATGAACACTGAAGCTTTCTTT.

As DNA, the CDR3 is TGCGCCAGCAGCTTGGTCGGGCTTGGTGAAAAACTGTTTTTT. Amino acid sequence: CASSLVGLGEKLFF. V usage is TRBV5-1 and J usage is TRBJ1-4, with D unclear. The V gene lost 0 bases and the J gene lost 7 bases, with 10 bases spanning the gap. CDR3 length equals 14 residues. Germline V gene lookup returns CDR1 SGHRS and CDR2 YFSETQ.